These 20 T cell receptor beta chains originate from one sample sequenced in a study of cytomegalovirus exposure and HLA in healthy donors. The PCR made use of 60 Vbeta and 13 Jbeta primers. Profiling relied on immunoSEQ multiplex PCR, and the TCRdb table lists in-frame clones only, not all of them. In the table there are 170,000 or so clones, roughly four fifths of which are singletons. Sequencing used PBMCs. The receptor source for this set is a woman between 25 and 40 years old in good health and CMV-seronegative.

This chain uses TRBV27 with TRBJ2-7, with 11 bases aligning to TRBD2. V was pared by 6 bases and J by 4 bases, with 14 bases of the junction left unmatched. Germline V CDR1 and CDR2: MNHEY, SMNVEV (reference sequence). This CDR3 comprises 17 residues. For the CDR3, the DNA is TGTGCCAGCAGCCGGGAGGGATTAGCGGGAGGGTCATACGAGCAGTACTTC. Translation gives CASSREGLAGGSYEQYF.

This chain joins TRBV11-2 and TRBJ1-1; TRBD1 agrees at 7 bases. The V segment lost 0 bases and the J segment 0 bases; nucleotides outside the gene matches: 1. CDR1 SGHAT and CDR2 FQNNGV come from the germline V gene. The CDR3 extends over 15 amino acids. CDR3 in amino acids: CASSLEGGLNTEAFF. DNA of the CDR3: TGTGCCAGCAGCTTAGAAGGGGGCCTGAACACTGAAGCTTTCTTT.

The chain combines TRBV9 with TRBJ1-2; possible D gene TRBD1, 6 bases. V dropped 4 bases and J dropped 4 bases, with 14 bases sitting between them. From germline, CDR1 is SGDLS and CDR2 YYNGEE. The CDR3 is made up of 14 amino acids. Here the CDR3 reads CASSPGGTSYGYTF. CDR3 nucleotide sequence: TGTGCCAGCAGCCCCGGGGGGACATCCTATGGCTACACCTTC.

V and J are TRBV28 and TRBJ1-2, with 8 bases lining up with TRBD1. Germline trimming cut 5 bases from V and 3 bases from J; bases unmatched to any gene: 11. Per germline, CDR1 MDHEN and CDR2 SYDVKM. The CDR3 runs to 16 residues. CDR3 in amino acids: CASSNSPGGAYYGYTF. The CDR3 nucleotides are TGTGCCAGCAGTAATTCCCCAGGGGGCGCTTACTATGGCTACACCTTC.

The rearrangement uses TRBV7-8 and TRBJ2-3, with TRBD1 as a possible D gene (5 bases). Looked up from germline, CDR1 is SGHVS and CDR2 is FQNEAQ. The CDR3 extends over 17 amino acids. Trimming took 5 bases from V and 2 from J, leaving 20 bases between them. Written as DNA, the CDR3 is TGTGCCAGCAGCACCCGGGTCAGGGATAGGAACACAGATACGCAGTATTTT. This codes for CASSTRVRDRNTDTQYF.

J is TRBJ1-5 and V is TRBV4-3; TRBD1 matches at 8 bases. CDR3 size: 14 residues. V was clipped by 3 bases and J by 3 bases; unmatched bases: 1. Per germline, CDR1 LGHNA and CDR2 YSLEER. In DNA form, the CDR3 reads TGCGCCAGCAGCCAGGACAGGGACAATCAGCCCCAGCATTTT. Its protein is CASSQDRDNQPQHF.

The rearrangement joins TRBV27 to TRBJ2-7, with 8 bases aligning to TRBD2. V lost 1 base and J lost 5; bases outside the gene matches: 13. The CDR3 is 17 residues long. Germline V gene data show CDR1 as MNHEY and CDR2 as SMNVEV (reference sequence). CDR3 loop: CASSLLLRRGGVDEQYF. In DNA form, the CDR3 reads TGTGCCAGCAGTTTATTACTGCGACGGGGGGGAGTCGACGAGCAGTACTTC.

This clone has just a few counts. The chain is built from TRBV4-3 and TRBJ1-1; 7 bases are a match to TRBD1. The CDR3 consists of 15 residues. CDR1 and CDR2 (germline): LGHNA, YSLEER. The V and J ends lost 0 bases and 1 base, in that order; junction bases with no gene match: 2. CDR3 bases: TGCGCCAGCAGCCAAGATAGGGGGCCGAACACTGAAGCTTTCTTT. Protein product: CASSQDRGPNTEAFF.

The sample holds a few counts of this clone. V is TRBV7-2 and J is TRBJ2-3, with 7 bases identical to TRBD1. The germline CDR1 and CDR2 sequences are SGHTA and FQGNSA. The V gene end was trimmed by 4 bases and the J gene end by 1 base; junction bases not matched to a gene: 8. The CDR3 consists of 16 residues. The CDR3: CASSWAPGTGTDTQYF. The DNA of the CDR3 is TGTGCCAGCAGCTGGGCTCCCGGGACAGGCACAGATACGCAGTATTTT.

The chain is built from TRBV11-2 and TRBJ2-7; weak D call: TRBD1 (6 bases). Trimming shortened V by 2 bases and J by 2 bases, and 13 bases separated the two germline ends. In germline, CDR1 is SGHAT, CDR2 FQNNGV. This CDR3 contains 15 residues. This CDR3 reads CASSLTHREAYEQYF. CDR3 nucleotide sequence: TGTGCCAGCAGCTTAACTCACAGGGAAGCCTACGAGCAGTACTTC.

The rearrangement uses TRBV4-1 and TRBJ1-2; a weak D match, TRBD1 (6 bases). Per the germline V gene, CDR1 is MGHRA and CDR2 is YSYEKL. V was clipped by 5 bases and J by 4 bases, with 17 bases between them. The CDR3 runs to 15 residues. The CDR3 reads CASSKTTGTFYGYTF. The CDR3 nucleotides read TGCGCCAGCAGCAAAACTACCGGGACATTCTATGGCTACACCTTC.

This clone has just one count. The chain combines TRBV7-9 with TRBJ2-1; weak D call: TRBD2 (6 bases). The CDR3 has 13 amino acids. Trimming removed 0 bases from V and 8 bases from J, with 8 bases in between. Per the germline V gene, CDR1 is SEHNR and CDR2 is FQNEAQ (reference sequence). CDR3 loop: CASSLAGGYEQFF. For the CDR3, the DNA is TGTGCCAGCAGCTTAGCGGGAGGCTATGAGCAGTTCTTC. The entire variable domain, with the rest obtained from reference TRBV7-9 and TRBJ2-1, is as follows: DTGVSQNPRHKITKRGQNVTFRCDPISEHNRLYWYRQTLGQGPEFLTYFQNEAQLEKSRLLSDRFSAERPKGSFSTLEIQRTEQGDSAMYLCASSLAGGYEQFFGPGTRLTVL.

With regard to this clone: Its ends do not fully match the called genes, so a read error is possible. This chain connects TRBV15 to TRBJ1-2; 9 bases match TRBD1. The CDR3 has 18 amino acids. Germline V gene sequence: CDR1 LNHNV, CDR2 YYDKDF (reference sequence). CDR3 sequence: CATSRGRDRGIINHGYTF. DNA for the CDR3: TGTGCCACCAGCAGAGGTCGAGACAGGGGGATTATTAACCATGGCTACACCTTC.

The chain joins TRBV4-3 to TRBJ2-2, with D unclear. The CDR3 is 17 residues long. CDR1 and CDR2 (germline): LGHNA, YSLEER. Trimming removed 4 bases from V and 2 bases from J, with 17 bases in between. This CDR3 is CASSPHSNTDNTGELFF. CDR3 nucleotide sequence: TGCGCCAGCAGCCCCCACTCGAACACAGACAACACCGGGGAGCTGTTTTTT.

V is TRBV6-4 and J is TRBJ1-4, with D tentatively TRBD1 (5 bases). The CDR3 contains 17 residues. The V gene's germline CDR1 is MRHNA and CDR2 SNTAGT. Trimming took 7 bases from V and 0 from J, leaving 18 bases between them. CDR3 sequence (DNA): TGTGCCAGCACTGGACCCGGGACTGGGGCAACTAATGAAAAACTGTTTTTT. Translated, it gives CASTGPGTGATNEKLFF.

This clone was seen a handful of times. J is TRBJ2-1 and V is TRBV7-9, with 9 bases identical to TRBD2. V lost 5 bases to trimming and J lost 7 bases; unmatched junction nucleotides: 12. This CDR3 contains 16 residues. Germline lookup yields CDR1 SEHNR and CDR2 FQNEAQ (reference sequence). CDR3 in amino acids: CASSPRTSVPWNEQFF. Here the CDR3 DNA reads TGTGCCAGCAGCCCTAGGACTAGCGTGCCATGGAATGAGCAGTTCTTC.

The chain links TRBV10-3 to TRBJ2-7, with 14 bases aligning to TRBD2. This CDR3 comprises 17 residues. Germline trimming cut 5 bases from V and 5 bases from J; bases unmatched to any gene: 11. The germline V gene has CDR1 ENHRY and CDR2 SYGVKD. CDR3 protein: CAISSPPGTSGSNEQYF. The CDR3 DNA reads TGTGCCATCAGTTCCCCGCCCGGGACTAGCGGGAGCAACGAGCAGTACTTC.

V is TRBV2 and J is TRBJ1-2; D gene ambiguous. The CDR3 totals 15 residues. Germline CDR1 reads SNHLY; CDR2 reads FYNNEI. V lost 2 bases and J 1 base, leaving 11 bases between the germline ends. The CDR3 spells CASSELAGLNYGYTF. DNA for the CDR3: TGTGCCAGCAGTGAATTGGCAGGCCTTAACTATGGCTACACCTTC. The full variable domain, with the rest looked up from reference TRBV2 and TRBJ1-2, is EPEVTQTPSHQVTQMGQEVILRCVPISNHLYFYWYRQILGQKVEFLVSFYNNEISEKSEIFDDQFSVERPDGSNFTLKIRSTKLEDSAMYFCASSELAGLNYGYTFGSGTRLTVV.

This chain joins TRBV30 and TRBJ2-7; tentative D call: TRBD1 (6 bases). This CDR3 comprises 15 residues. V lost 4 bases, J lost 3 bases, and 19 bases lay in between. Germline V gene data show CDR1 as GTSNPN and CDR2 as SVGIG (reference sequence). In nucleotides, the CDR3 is TGTGCCTGGAAAATACCCGACAGGCTATTCTACGAGCAGTACTTC. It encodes CAWKIPDRLFYEQYF.

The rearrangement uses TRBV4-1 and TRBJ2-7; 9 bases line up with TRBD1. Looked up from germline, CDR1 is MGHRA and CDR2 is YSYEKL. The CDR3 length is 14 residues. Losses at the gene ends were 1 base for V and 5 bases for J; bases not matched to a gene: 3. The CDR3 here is CASSQGGTGNEQYF. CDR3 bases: TGCGCCAGCAGCCAAGGAGGGACAGGGAACGAGCAGTACTTC.